Listed below are T cell receptor beta chains from one sample, sequenced in a study of OX40 agonist ivuxolimab in advanced cancers. Sequencing used immunoSEQ multiplex PCR; TCRdb keeps in-frame clones, though not all of them. The sample has tens of thousands of clones; 86% are singletons. The sequencing used CD4+ or CD8+ T cells sorted from blood, collected in a trial of the OX40 agonist ivuxolimab. All receptors derive from an adult with an advanced solid tumor such as melanoma, head and neck, liver or kidney cancer. Each CDR3 is given with its conserved first and last residue. A D gene is named only where the DNA matches it firmly. Expanded clones are given a class, and other clones once, few, many or no size at all.

v_gene,d_gene,j_gene,abundance,CDR3nt,CDR3aa
TRBV2,-,TRBJ2-1,once,TGTGCCAGCAGTGATCTGCGGTTCTCCTACAATGAGCAGTTCTTC,CASSDLRFSYNEQFF
TRBV7-8,-,TRBJ1-1,-,TGTGCCAGCAGCTTTACGGCAGGGGTGGGCACTGAAGCTTTCTTT,CASSFTAGVGTEAFF
TRBV2,-,TRBJ1-6,-,TGTGCCAGCAGTCGAGGGAATTCACCCCTCCACTTT,CASSRGNSPLHF
TRBV7-9,-,TRBJ2-2,-,TGTGCCAGCAGCCTGGGACTTTCCACCGGGGAGCTGTTTTTT,CASSLGLSTGELFF
TRBV11-3,TRBD1,TRBJ1-2,-,TGTGCCAGTGCGAGGGGGCAAGATGGCTACACCTTC,CASARGQDGYTF
TRBV5-1,-,TRBJ2-3,-,TGCGCCACGGCCCTGGGTGCTAGCACAGATACGCAGTATTTT,CATALGASTDTQYF
TRBV4-2,-,TRBJ2-7,-,TGTGCCAGCAGCCAAGAAGCTAGAGGAGCTCCCTACGAGCAGTACTTC,CASSQEARGAPYEQYF
TRBV29-1,-,TRBJ2-7,-,TGCAGCGTTGAAGGGGGATCCCGGAGCTCCTACGAGCAGTACTTC,CSVEGGSRSSYEQYF
TRBV15,-,TRBJ1-5,-,TGTGCCACCAGCCTACAGGATCAGCCCCAGCATTTT,CATSLQDQPQHF
TRBV7-3,TRBD1,TRBJ2-1,few,TGTGCCAGCAGCCCACAACCGGGACAGGGGGCTGATGAGCAGTTCTTC,CASSPQPGQGADEQFF
TRBV19,TRBD1,TRBJ1-4,-,TGTGCCAGTAGTCCCCGGACAGGGCAGGAAAAACTGTTTTTT,CASSPRTGQEKLFF
TRBV7-7,-,TRBJ2-7,-,TGTGCCTCAGGAGGGGGCGCGGGTGAGCAGTACTTC,CASGGGAGEQYF
TRBV7-9,-,TRBJ1-4,-,TGTGCCAGCAGCCCTAGGGACGGGAATGAAAAACTGTTTTTT,CASSPRDGNEKLFF
TRBV2,TRBD2,TRBJ2-1,-,TGTGCCAGCAATCTAGCGGGGGGTTCCTACAATGAGCAGTTCTTC,CASNLAGGSYNEQFF
TRBV5-1,-,TRBJ2-3,few,TGCGCCAGCAGCCCCGGGCGGGGGCTGGGGGAAGATACGCAGTATTTT,CASSPGRGLGEDTQYF
TRBV9,-,TRBJ2-7,-,TGTGCCAGCAGCGTAGTGGGAGGAAGCCGGGAGCAGTACTTC,CASSVVGGSREQYF
TRBV19,-,TRBJ1-1,-,TGTGCCAGTCGGACAGAGAACACTGAAGCTTTCTTT,CASRTENTEAFF
TRBV11-1,-,TRBJ2-3,-,TGTGCCAGCAGCTTAGCGCGGACCACAGATACGCAGTATTTT,CASSLARTTDTQYF
TRBV2,TRBD1,TRBJ2-2,-,TGTGCCAGCATGGTGGGACAGGGGAGGGCCGGGGAGCTGTTTTTT,CASMVGQGRAGELFF
TRBV7-9,TRBD2,TRBJ2-3,-,TGTGCCAGCATCCCACCTTTGGGAGGGGTAGCGGGGGAAGATACGCAGTATTTT,CASIPPLGGVAGEDTQYF
TRBV2,-,TRBJ1-5,few,TGTGCCAGCAGCGACCCCGGAGGGTATAGCAATCAGCCCCAGCATTTT,CASSDPGGYSNQPQHF
TRBV11-2,TRBD2,TRBJ2-5,-,TGTGCCAGCAGCTTTGGGACTAGCGGGGGGGCCGGAGAGACCCAGTACTTC,CASSFGTSGGAGETQYF
TRBV9,-,TRBJ1-1,-,TGTGCCAGCAGCGCTTCTCTTAGGGAAAATGAAGCTTTCTTT,CASSASLRENEAFF
TRBV30,-,TRBJ1-3,-,TGTGCCTGGACAGGGCACTCTGGAAACACCATATATTTT,CAWTGHSGNTIYF
TRBV11-3,-,TRBJ2-2,once,TGTGCCAGCAGCTTAGCCGGACATATGAACACCGGGGAGCTGTTTTTT,CASSLAGHMNTGELFF
TRBV29-1,-,TRBJ1-3,once,TGCAGCGTTGAAATCTCTGGAAACACCATATATTTT,CSVEISGNTIYF
TRBV7-9,-,TRBJ1-1,-,TGTGCCAGCAGCTTTGTACAGTTGAACACTGAAGCTTTCTTT,CASSFVQLNTEAFF
TRBV13,TRBD1,TRBJ1-5,-,TGTGCCAGCAGCACAGCGGGACAGCCGTATCAGCCCCAGCATTTT,CASSTAGQPYQPQHF
TRBV7-2,TRBD1,TRBJ1-2,-,TGTGCCAGCAGCTTAGGGACAGGGAGTAGCTATGGCTACACCTTC,CASSLGTGSSYGYTF
TRBV6-5,-,TRBJ1-2,-,TGTGCCAGCAGTTTCACAGGGAACTATGGCTACACCTTC,CASSFTGNYGYTF
TRBV6-1,-,TRBJ2-4,few,TGTGCCAGCAGTGAAGCGCGGCTAGCCAAAAACATTCAGTACTTC,CASSEARLAKNIQYF
TRBV7-2,-,TRBJ2-1,-,TGTGCCAGCAGCTACGACCGACCCAATGAGCAGTTCTTC,CASSYDRPNEQFF
TRBV7-8,-,TRBJ2-5,-,TGTGCCAGCAGCTTAAACGGGGCTGTCCAAGAGACCCAGTACTTC,CASSLNGAVQETQYF
TRBV19,TRBD2,TRBJ2-3,-,TGTGCCAGCCCGGGACTAGCTTCAGATACGCAGTATTTT,CASPGLASDTQYF